This T cell receptor (beta chain) emerged from a study of blood T cell repertoires in COVID-19. Study information: COVID-19 samples collected from the United States, Italy and Spain covered acute and convalescent phases. In each case, the material was cDNA or gDNA derived from T cells, B-cell-depleted T cells, or PBMCs.

In the authors' workflow: Nucleated cell counts were estimated from reference gene primer amplification. TCRdb's copy holds only in-frame clones and misses some; the assay was immunoSEQ multiplex PCR. V, J and clone size reflect that table, while D and trimming were determined from the DNA. Of fewer than 40,000 clones in the sample, around 90% were seen once. The TCR sequence derives from a human donor with active COVID-19. The donor label of this sample is uncertain. Sequenced input: peripheral blood.

CDR3 sequence reads: CASSPRIGGVGETQYF. CDR3 sequence (DNA): TGTGCCAGCAGTCCCAGGATCGGGGGAGTCGGTGAGACCCAGTACTTC. This chain links TRBV28 with TRBJ2-5, with TRBD2 as a possible D gene (6 bases). Germline V CDR1 and CDR2: MDHEN, SYDVKM. V dropped 5 bases and J dropped 5 bases, with 21 bases sitting between them. The CDR3 extends over 16 amino acids. Looking up the rest from reference TRBV28 and TRBJ2-5 gives the full variable domain: DVKVTQSSRYLVKRTGEKVFLECVQDMDHENMFWYRQDPGLGLRLIYFSYDVKMKEKGDIPEGYSVSREKKERFSLILESASTNQTSMYLCASSPRIGGVGETQYFGPGTRLLVL.